The source of this TCR beta chain is a study of monozygotic twins with inflammatory bowel disease. The CDR3 is made up of 13 amino acids. CDR1 is LNHDA, CDR2 SQIVND, per germline (reference sequence). Using the 5' RACE reads, TCRdb records one entry per CDR3 protein without DNA. The sample holds about 210,000 distinct CDR3 sequences. Sequenced: blood. The rearrangement links TRBV19 to TRBJ2-1. This TCR came from a human donor with ulcerative colitis or Crohn's disease, or a healthy co-twin of an affected twin (not recorded which). CDR3 sequence reads: CASSSQSYNEQFF.